The 29 T cell receptor beta chains reported below all come from one sample, sequenced in a study of CD8+ T cells in alopecia areata. Following RNA extraction, reverse transcription yielded cDNA that acted as the sequencing template. The method was immunoSEQ multiplex PCR; TCRdb's version includes in-frame clones alone and lacks a portion of them. The sample lists some 190,000 clones, approximately 50% seen once, with around 9.1% in the top ten. This sample's treatment: oral pan-JAK inhibitor, 5-10 mg twice daily. Source: CD8+ T cells sorted from blood, taken at roughly week 53, from a patient treated with tofacitinib. Every receptor here comes from a human donor with alopecia areata.

This clone has more than one count but fewer than ten. This sequence joins TRBV27 and TRBJ2-7; 10 nucleotides match TRBD2. V trimming: 6 bases; J trimming: 9 bases; junction bases outside the gene matches: 11. Germline CDR1 is MNHEY and CDR2 is SMNVEV (reference sequence). The CDR3 spans 14 residues. The CDR3 sequence is CASSFLAGATGQYF. CDR3 coding DNA: TGTGCCAGCAGCTTTCTAGCGGGAGCAACGGGGCAGTACTTC.

J is TRBJ1-2 and V is TRBV25-1; maybe TRBD1 (5 bases). The CDR3 extends over 12 amino acids. Germline assignment: CDR1 MGHDK and CDR2 SYGVNS. Trimming removed 7 bases at V and 4 bases at J, with 10 bases between. The CDR3 DNA reads TGTGCCAGCAAGGGGACGGTCTATGGCTACACCTTC. Translating gives CASKGTVYGYTF.

This clone appeared a few times. This chain connects TRBV29-1 to TRBJ2-2; no reliable D call. Germline V CDR1 and CDR2: SQVTM, ANQGSEA. V dropped 5 bases and J dropped 1 base, with 11 bases sitting between them. The CDR3 spans 14 residues. CDR3 protein: CSVTGIRNTGELFF. The CDR3 region has the DNA TGCAGCGTTACCGGAATAAGGAACACCGGGGAGCTGTTTTTT.

The chain is built from TRBV9 and TRBJ1-2, with TRBD1 matching over 9 bases. The CDR3 totals 16 residues. Losses at the gene ends were 0 bases for V and 8 bases for J; bases not matched to a gene: 11. CDR1 is SGDLS, CDR2 YYNGEE, per germline. Written as DNA, the CDR3 is TGTGCCAGCAGCGTAGACCTTCGGGACAGGGTTAACGGCTACACCTTC. This gives the protein CASSVDLRDRVNGYTF.

This clone showed up just a few times. The CDR3 is CASSLIIFRGEETQYF. The CDR3 DNA sequence: TGCGCCAGCAGCTTGATTATCTTCAGGGGAGAAGAGACCCAGTACTTC. V is TRBV5-1 and J is TRBJ2-5, with D perhaps matching TRBD1 (6 bases). The V and J ends lost 1 base and 3 bases respectively, with 16 bases between them. From germline, CDR1 is SGHRS and CDR2 YFSETQ. CDR3 length equals 16 residues.

Only a few counts were recorded for this clone. The rearrangement joins TRBV9 to TRBJ1-2; TRBD1 matches at 8 bases. Trimming at V came to 4 bases and at J to 2 bases, leaving 7 bases not matched to a gene. The CDR3 totals 15 residues. Germline loops: CDR1 SGDLS, CDR2 YYNGEE. CDR3 region: CASSLQGDPNYGYTF. In DNA form, the CDR3 reads TGTGCCAGCAGCTTACAGGGGGACCCGAACTATGGCTACACCTTC.

The chain uses TRBV5-4 and TRBJ2-2, with D hard to call. Germline loops: CDR1 SGHNT, CDR2 YYREEE (reference sequence). CDR3 length equals 14 residues. Trimming removed 3 bases from V and 0 bases from J, with 6 bases in between. CDR3 protein: CASSSTTNTGELFF. CDR3 bases: TGTGCCAGCAGCTCCACTACGAACACCGGGGAGCTGTTTTTT.

The chain has TRBV27 and TRBJ2-7; possible D gene TRBD1, 6 bases. The germline V and J ends were trimmed by 7 bases and 0 bases, with 16 bases remaining between them. Germline V CDR1 and CDR2: MNHEY, SMNVEV (reference sequence). The CDR3 sequence is 15 residues long. CDR3 sequence: CASNLGGGASYEQYF. The CDR3 nucleotides read TGTGCCAGCAACCTAGGGGGTGGGGCCTCCTACGAGCAGTACTTC.

The V call is TRBV5-6, the J call TRBJ2-2; no reliable D call. Looked up from germline, CDR1 is SGHDT and CDR2 is YYEEEE. The CDR3 spans 12 residues. The germline V and J ends were trimmed by 0 bases and 6 bases, with 3 bases remaining between them. CDR3 in DNA: TGTGCCAGCAGCTTGGATCCCGGGGAGCTGTTTTTT. Its translation is CASSLDPGELFF.

CDR3 sequence: CASSASDTYGYTF. CDR3 coding DNA: TGTGCCAGCAGTGCCTCGGACACCTATGGCTACACCTTC. The gene calls are TRBV6-5 and TRBJ1-2; tentatively, D is TRBD1 (5 bases). The CDR3 contains 13 residues. Germline CDR1 MNHEY, CDR2 SVGAGI. V was cut by 5 bases and J by 4 bases, with 11 bases left in between.

The chain couples TRBV5-6 to TRBJ1-2, with D uncertain. Germline V gene data show CDR1 as SGHDT and CDR2 as YYEEEE. The CDR3 extends over 13 amino acids. V lost 4 bases and J 4 bases, leaving 11 bases between the germline ends. CDR3 amino acids: CASSPDIGYGYTF. DNA of the CDR3: TGTGCCAGCAGCCCGGATATCGGCTATGGCTACACCTTC.

This chain uses TRBV11-2 with TRBJ2-3; 8 nucleotides line up with TRBD2. Germline CDR1 is SGHAT and CDR2 is FQNNGV. The CDR3 runs to 15 residues. V shed 3 bases and J 0 bases; nucleotides not matched to a gene: 2. CDR3 protein: CASSFRGGSTDTQYF. DNA for the CDR3: TGTGCCAGCAGCTTCCGGGGGGGTAGCACAGATACGCAGTATTTT. The full variable domain, with the rest looked up from reference TRBV11-2 and TRBJ2-3, is EAGVAQSPRYKIIEKRQSVAFWCNPISGHATLYWYQQILGQGPKLLIQFQNNGVVDDSQLPKDRFSAERLKGVDSTLKIQPAKLEDSAVYLCASSFRGGSTDTQYFGPGTRLTVL.

This clone has ten or more counts. The V call is TRBV27, the J call TRBJ2-7; D gene ambiguous. V was pared by 7 bases and J by 4 bases, with 11 bases between. Looked up from germline, CDR1 is MNHEY and CDR2 is SMNVEV (reference sequence). This CDR3 has 12 amino acids. CDR3 loop: CASKSLGYEQYF. CDR3 sequence (DNA): TGTGCCAGCAAATCGTTGGGTTACGAGCAGTACTTC.

The rearrangement uses TRBV30 and TRBJ2-1; 12 bases fit TRBD2. The CDR3 runs to 13 residues. Per the germline V gene, CDR1 is GTSNPN and CDR2 is SVGIG (reference sequence). The J segment lost 9 bases and the V segment lost 7 bases, leaving 7 bases of the junction unmatched. For the CDR3, the DNA is TGTGCCTTCTCTAGCGGGGGGGCCTCTGAGCAGTTCTTC. Translated: CAFSSGGASEQFF.

The CDR3 coding sequence is TGTGCCAGCAGCCTGGTCGGTGAAGCTTTCTTT. Amino acid sequence: CASSLVGEAFF. V and J are TRBV16 and TRBJ1-1, with D uncertain. Trimming pared 4 bases from V and 7 bases from J, leaving 7 bases between. The germline CDR1 and CDR2 sequences are KGHSY and FQNENV. This CDR3 comprises 11 residues. Based on the CDR3 plus reference TRBV16 and TRBJ1-1, the full variable domain is GEEVAQTPKHLVRGEGQKAKLYCAPIKGHSYVFWYQQVLKNEFKFLISFQNENVFDETGMPKERFSAKCLPNSPCSLEIQATKLEDSAVYFCASSLVGEAFFGQGTRLTVV.

This chain uses TRBV10-2 with TRBJ1-2; D remains ambiguous. Deletions cut 0 bases from V and 8 bases from J, with 13 bases between. The CDR3 runs 14 residues. Looked up from germline, CDR1 is WSHSY and CDR2 is SAAADI. CDR3 DNA sequence: TGCGCCAGCAGTGAGTCAAGCTATGTGGCGGGCTACACCTTC. It translates to CASSESSYVAGYTF.

V gene TRBV27 combines with J gene TRBJ1-1; a possible D gene is TRBD1 (5 bases). Germline V gene data show CDR1 as MNHEY and CDR2 as SMNVEV (reference sequence). V gave up 9 bases and J gave up 1 base, with 15 bases separating them. This CDR3 is 14 amino acids long. CDR3: CASGDFSKNTEAFF. The CDR3 DNA is TGTGCCAGTGGGGACTTTTCAAAGAACACTGAAGCTTTCTTT.

This chain links TRBV30 with TRBJ1-2; D is unresolved. Germline V CDR1 and CDR2: GTSNPN, SVGIG (reference sequence). This CDR3 region has 14 residues. Deletions cut 3 bases from V and 7 bases from J, with 18 bases between. The CDR3 DNA reads TGTGCCTGGAGCGAACGGACGAAATGGGGTGGCTACACCTTC. Its protein product is CAWSERTKWGGYTF.

This clone was observed a handful of times. The rearrangement uses TRBV6-6 and TRBJ1-1; a weak D match, TRBD1 (6 bases). The CDR3 is made up of 14 amino acids. The ends were cut back, 5 bases at V and 3 bases at J, with 13 bases in the middle. Looked up from germline, CDR1 is MNHNY and CDR2 is SVGAGI (reference sequence). CDR3 sequence reads: CASSPGQHYTEAFF. CDR3 bases: TGTGCCAGCAGTCCCGGACAGCACTACACTGAAGCTTTCTTT.

The CDR3 protein is CASSLETGKYNEQFF. As DNA, the CDR3 is TGTGCCAGCAGCTTGGAGACGGGGAAATACAATGAGCAGTTCTTC. The chain joins TRBV5-6 to TRBJ2-1, with a possible D match to TRBD2 (5 bases). CDR3 length equals 15 residues. Germline-derived CDR1 and CDR2 are SGHDT and YYEEEE. Between the trimmed V and J ends, which lost 0 bases and 4 bases, there was a span of 11 bases.

The genes are TRBV30 and TRBJ1-2; weak D call: TRBD1 (5 bases). In germline, CDR1 is GTSNPN, CDR2 SVGIG (reference sequence). The CDR3 extends over 12 amino acids. V was shortened by 7 bases and J by 6 bases, with 15 bases between the two germline ends. The CDR3 spells CAFPGTGHGYTF. CDR3 sequence (DNA): TGTGCCTTCCCCGGGACGGGGCATGGCTACACCTTC.

The gene calls are TRBV7-9 and TRBJ1-1, with unresolved D. Germline CDR1 SEHNR, CDR2 FQNEAQ (reference sequence). Trimming removed 5 bases at V and 1 base at J, with 17 bases between. The CDR3 contains 16 residues. As DNA, the CDR3 is TGTGCCAGCAGCACAATTAACACCGCGGGGAACACTGAAGCTTTCTTT. It specifies CASSTINTAGNTEAFF.

This clone was seen only a few times. The rearrangement joins TRBV7-9 to TRBJ1-2; tentatively, D is TRBD1 (5 bases). Germline CDR1 is SEHNR and CDR2 is FQNEAQ (reference sequence). Trimming took 1 base from V and 4 from J, leaving 13 bases between them. The CDR3 loop spans 15 amino acids. CDR3 DNA sequence: TGTGCCAGCAGCTTAGATGGAGGGGCTGCCTATGGCTACACCTTC. Translated: CASSLDGGAAYGYTF.

In this sample, this clone turned up a few times. V usage is TRBV2 and J usage is TRBJ1-2; D remains unclear. The length of the CDR3 is 13 residues. Germline-derived CDR1 and CDR2 are SNHLY and FYNNEI. Trimming took off 9 bases at V and 8 bases at J, with 19 bases between the two ends. CDR3 bases: TGTGCCAGTCCCCCCCCGCAGGTTCGGGGCTACACCTTC. Its translation: CASPPPQVRGYTF.

The chain has TRBV27 and TRBJ2-7, with 9 bases that match TRBD1. This CDR3 is built from 15 residues. After removal of 5 bases from V and 2 bases from J, the junction contained 7 bases not matched to a gene. Germline V gene data show CDR1 as MNHEY and CDR2 as SMNVEV (reference sequence). This CDR3 reads CASSPGQGITYEQYF. CDR3 DNA sequence: TGTGCCAGCAGTCCGGGACAGGGAATAACCTACGAGCAGTACTTC.

This clone was detected only a few times. V and J are TRBV7-6 and TRBJ2-5, with D hard to call. With 5 bases removed from V and 4 bases from J, the gap between germline ends came to 11 bases. CDR1 and CDR2 from the germline V gene are SGHVS and FNYEAQ. This CDR3 has 13 residues. CDR3 region: CASSTDVIETQYF. The DNA for the CDR3 is TGTGCCAGCAGCACGGACGTCATAGAGACCCAGTACTTC.

V gene TRBV27 combines with J gene TRBJ2-6; D call uncertain. V was shortened by 3 bases and J by 0 bases, with 6 bases between the two germline ends. The germline CDR1 and CDR2 sequences are MNHEY and SMNVEV (reference sequence). The CDR3 has 15 amino acids. The chain's CDR3 is CASSFALSGANVLTF. The CDR3 DNA reads as TGTGCCAGCAGTTTCGCCCTCTCTGGGGCCAACGTCCTGACTTTC. The full variable domain, in which reference TRBV27 and TRBJ2-6 provide the parts outside the CDR3, is EAQVTQNPRYLITVTGKKLTVTCSQNMNHEYMSWYRQDPGLGLRQIYYSMNVEVTDKGDVPEGYKVSRKEKRNFPLILESPSPNQTSLYFCASSFALSGANVLTFGAGSRLTVL.

The chain employs TRBV18 and TRBJ1-1, with D maybe TRBD1 (5 bases). Per the germline V gene, CDR1 is KGHSH and CDR2 is LQKENI. The CDR3 contains 14 residues. Between the trimmed V and J ends, which lost 1 base and 1 base, there was a span of 7 bases. The CDR3: CASSPRQKNTEAFF. CDR3 DNA: TGTGCCAGCTCACCACGACAGAAGAACACTGAAGCTTTCTTT.

CDR3 sequence: CASRPTGPSYNEQFF. CDR3 DNA: TGTGCCAGCAGGCCCACGGGTCCCTCCTACAATGAGCAGTTCTTC. The chain recombines TRBV27 with TRBJ2-1; no definite D call. This CDR3 comprises 15 residues. Trimming removed 6 bases from V and 0 bases from J, with 12 bases in between. CDR1 is MNHEY and CDR2 is SMNVEV in the germline V gene (reference sequence).